This is a list of T cell receptor beta chains from one sample in a study of cytomegalovirus exposure and HLA in healthy donors. Sequenced by immunoSEQ multiplex PCR; TCRdb stores in-frame clones only, minus some. The sample has more than 95,000 clones, about four fifths seen once. The specimen was PBMCs. The receptors derive from a woman under 40 in good health and CMV-seronegative. Both conserved end residues are part of each CDR3. A D gene is named only where the DNA matches it firmly.

>TRBJ2-7|TRBV7-8|-
CASSTSSYEQYF
>TRBJ2-1|TRBV4-2|-
CASSQATGSREQFF
>TRBJ2-2|TRBV2|-
CASKELTGELFF
>TRBJ2-7|TRBV28|-
CASVSTGMGSYEQYF
>TRBJ2-3|TRBV7-2|TRBD2
CASSQPLRGGDTQYF
>TRBJ2-5|TRBV2|TRBD2
CASNLRLAGSETQYF
>TRBJ1-4|TRBV10-3|-
CAISDAQPDEKLFF
>TRBJ2-5|TRBV28|TRBD2
CASRSGLAGLYQETQYF
>TRBJ2-7|TRBV7-9|-
CASSLDVLVDEQYF
>TRBJ2-1|TRBV7-9|TRBD2
CSSSLGLAGGSGNEQFF
>TRBJ2-5|TRBV7-2|-
CASSSQWTQYF
>TRBJ1-1|TRBV6-5|-
CASSRGWNTEAFF
>TRBJ1-1|TRBV19|TRBD1
CASRSGTGSTEAFF
>TRBJ2-2|TRBV27|-
CASQGGGFTGELFF
>TRBJ2-3|TRBV19|TRBD2
CASSPLLAGGSGTDTQYF
>TRBJ2-5|TRBV5-4|TRBD2
CASSPGGTSGSRETQYF
>TRBJ2-3|TRBV6-5|-
CASGSRDTQYF
>TRBJ2-1|TRBV13|-
CASSSIGAKQFF
>TRBJ1-6|TRBV28|TRBD1
CASSNKQGAIASPLHF
>TRBJ1-2|TRBV5-8|-
CASSLAGVLGGYTF
>TRBJ1-5|TRBV19|-
CASSISRQENQPQHF
>TRBJ2-5|TRBV6-7|TRBD2
CASSDQASGTSGSGQETQYF
>TRBJ2-1|TRBV5-1|TRBD2
CASSSRVSGSSYNEQFF
>TRBJ1-3|TRBV28|TRBD1
CASSLWQGGSGNTIYF
>TRBJ2-5|TRBV5-1|-
CASSPMTGKQETQYF
>TRBJ2-7|TRBV28|TRBD2
CASRPGLAGTYEQYF
>TRBJ2-1|TRBV28|-
CASSLSGGGVGEQFF
>TRBJ2-1|TRBV9|TRBD1
CASSGGDRLYNEQFF
>TRBJ2-3|TRBV9|-
CASSVGTPWDTQYF
>TRBJ2-1|TRBV5-4|TRBD2
CASSLELAGGNEQFF
>TRBJ2-3|TRBV19|TRBD2
CASSIDIGGGDTQYF
>TRBJ2-1|TRBV5-1|TRBD2
CASSVITSGSNYNEQFF
>TRBJ1-1|TRBV7-9|TRBD1
CASRGQANTEAFF
>TRBJ1-5|TRBV19|-
CASSTGKSNQPQHF
>TRBJ2-1|TRBV7-8|-
CASSKGERSGAYNEQFF
>TRBJ1-3|TRBV6-1|TRBD1
CASRETGGSGNTIYF
>TRBJ2-7|TRBV20-1|-
CSAEYYEQYF
>TRBJ2-7|TRBV6-5|TRBD1
CASRGTGSYEQYF
>TRBJ2-7|TRBV5-6|-
CASSLGGSSYEQYF
>TRBJ2-1|TRBV27|-
CASSFSGTIDNEQFF
>TRBJ1-3|TRBV27|-
CASSPASLGSGNTIYF
>TRBJ1-5|TRBV5-6|TRBD1
CASTTRGRNNQPQHF
>TRBJ2-7|TRBV27|TRBD1
CASSWDSRSYEQYF
>TRBJ2-1|TRBV15|TRBD2
CATSRPGLALNEQFF
>TRBJ2-1|TRBV15|TRBD2
CATSKGTSGRNEQFF
>TRBJ2-3|TRBV2|TRBD2
CASSDGGTNF
>TRBJ1-1|TRBV6-5|-
CASRHGNTEAFF
>TRBJ1-1|TRBV7-8|-
CASSLEAQGQAFF
>TRBJ1-1|TRBV23-1|TRBD1
CAGRKGGAGNTEAFF
>TRBJ1-5|TRBV27|-
CASSLSGGSRQPQHF
>TRBJ2-1|TRBV30|-
CAWSRESGERFF